The clone carrying this TCR beta chain occurred many times. These data belong to a study of Graves' ophthalmopathy and Graves' hyperthyroidism. Study in general: At the time of initial diagnosis and before any treatment, peripheral blood was collected.

Amplification targeted the TCR beta CDR3 regions, with RNA transcripts as the source material. HTBI primers primed a first-round RT-PCR, and a second-round multiplex PCR followed. TCRdb called the multiplex PCR reads again in MiXCR, with one record for every CDR3 protein. The sample carries about 340,000 distinct CDR3 sequences, roughly a sixth recorded once. V was trimmed by 1 base and J by 0 bases, leaving 7 bases between them. The germline V gene encodes CDR1 LNHDA and CDR2 SQIVND (reference sequence). CDR3 length equals 16 residues. What was sequenced was peripheral blood. This sequence joins TRBV19 and TRBJ2-6; a weak D match, TRBD1 (5 bases). This receptor was obtained from an adult man with Graves' ophthalmopathy. CDR3 sequence reads: CASSIGTHSGANVLTF. In DNA form, the CDR3 reads TGTGCCAGTAGTATAGGGACACACTCTGGGGCCAACGTCCTGACTTTC.